This is a list of T cell receptor beta chains from one sample in a study of radiotherapy plus CTLA-4 blockade in lung cancer. Profiled with immunoSEQ multiplex PCR; TCRdb holds only in-frame clones, not every one. Among roughly 59,000 clones listed, 72% were seen once. This specimen was peripheral blood, taken from a patient treated with radiotherapy plus ipilimumab. All receptors come from a human donor with non-small cell lung cancer whose response to radiotherapy plus ipilimumab could not be evaluated. Each CDR3 is given without its conserved first and last residue. D genes are given only for firm matches.

D gene: NA
V gene: TRBV4-2
CDR3 protein: ASSQVGGPSYEQY

D gene: TRBD1
V gene: TRBV5-4
CDR3 protein: ASSNRQGNPEAF

D gene: NA
V gene: TRBV20-1
CDR3 protein: SARGQGYT

D gene: NA
V gene: TRBV5-6
CDR3 protein: ASSSDTSGKLF

D gene: NA
V gene: TRBV2
CDR3 protein: ASSASLGRGSPLH

D gene: NA
V gene: TRBV7-2
CDR3 protein: ASSRQNTGELF

D gene: NA
V gene: TRBV6-5
CDR3 protein: ASSASGTEGTQY

D gene: TRBD1
V gene: TRBV11-3
CDR3 protein: ASSLERTGGEYEQY

D gene: NA
V gene: TRBV6-6
CDR3 protein: ASSYASGMNTEAF

D gene: TRBD1
V gene: TRBV7-9
CDR3 protein: ASSLPRPTGVYEQY

D gene: NA
V gene: TRBV9
CDR3 protein: ASSVGGENTEAF

D gene: TRBD1
V gene: TRBV19
CDR3 protein: ASSGGGQGASYEQY

D gene: TRBD2
V gene: TRBV9
CDR3 protein: ASSVAPSGRGYEQY

D gene: TRBD1
V gene: TRBV30
CDR3 protein: AFRGGSSTEAF

D gene: TRBD1
V gene: TRBV4-3
CDR3 protein: ASSPADRGEWEQY

D gene: TRBD1
V gene: TRBV6-5
CDR3 protein: ASRKTGSEGAF

D gene: NA
V gene: TRBV6-1
CDR3 protein: ASRLATYEQY

D gene: NA
V gene: TRBV4-1
CDR3 protein: ASSQPPLSSGNTIY

D gene: NA
V gene: TRBV9
CDR3 protein: ASSPSGPDEQY

D gene: NA
V gene: TRBV27
CDR3 protein: ATWGPGEVDEQY

D gene: TRBD1
V gene: TRBV7-2
CDR3 protein: ASSPMTGGELF

D gene: NA
V gene: TRBV2
CDR3 protein: ASSYQGDYGYT

D gene: TRBD1
V gene: TRBV10-3
CDR3 protein: AISIRTGDSSGANVLT

D gene: NA
V gene: TRBV27
CDR3 protein: ASSFQQGNQPQH

D gene: TRBD2
V gene: TRBV9
CDR3 protein: ASSLAGDGTGELF

D gene: TRBD2
V gene: TRBV18
CDR3 protein: ASSPQLAGVSYNEQF

D gene: NA
V gene: TRBV7-2
CDR3 protein: ASSLVYGVST

D gene: NA
V gene: TRBV14
CDR3 protein: ASSIQGPEQF

D gene: NA
V gene: TRBV28
CDR3 protein: ASSLYREIGAF

D gene: NA
V gene: TRBV6-4
CDR3 protein: ATAKRTSSGNTIY

D gene: TRBD1
V gene: TRBV16
CDR3 protein: ASSHGQGVYGYT

D gene: NA
V gene: TRBV15
CDR3 protein: ATSRDAQASTDTQY

D gene: TRBD1
V gene: TRBV4-2
CDR3 protein: ASSQGTGRTTLH

D gene: NA
V gene: TRBV6-5
CDR3 protein: ASAIGGMDEQY